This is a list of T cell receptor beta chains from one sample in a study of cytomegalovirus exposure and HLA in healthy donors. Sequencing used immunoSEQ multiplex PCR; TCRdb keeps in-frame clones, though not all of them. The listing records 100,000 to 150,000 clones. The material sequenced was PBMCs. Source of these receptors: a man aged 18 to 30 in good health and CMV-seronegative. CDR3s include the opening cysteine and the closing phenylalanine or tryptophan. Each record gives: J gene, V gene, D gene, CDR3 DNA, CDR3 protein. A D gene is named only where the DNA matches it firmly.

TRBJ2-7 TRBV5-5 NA TGTGCCAGCTTTATCTCCGGGACACCGGTCTACGAGCAGTACTTC CASFISGTPVYEQYF
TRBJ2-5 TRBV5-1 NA TGCGCCAGCAGCCGCGAGACTAGAATAGAAGAGACCCAGTACTTC CASSRETRIEETQYF
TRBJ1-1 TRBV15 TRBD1 TGTGCCACCAGCAGGACAGGGATGAACACTGGAGCTTTCTTT CATSRTGMNTGAFF
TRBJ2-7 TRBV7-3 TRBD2 TGTGCCAGCAGCTTAATGGGGGGGGGCTACGAGCAGTACTTC CASSLMGGGYEQYF
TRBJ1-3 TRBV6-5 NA TGTGCCAGCAGTTACTCGGGCACTCTTCCTGGAAACACCATATATTTT CASSYSGTLPGNTIYF
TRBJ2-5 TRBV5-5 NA TGTGCCAGCAGCGTACAGGACCAAGAGACCCAGTACTTC CASSVQDQETQYF
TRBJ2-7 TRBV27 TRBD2 TGTGCCAGCAGTTTAGGAGCGGGGGCTAGCAACGAGCAGTACTTC CASSLGAGASNEQYF
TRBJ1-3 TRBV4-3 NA TGCGCCAGCAGCCAAGTCCTTCCATGGGCTTCTGGAAACACCATATATTTT CASSQVLPWASGNTIYF
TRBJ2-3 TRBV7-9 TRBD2 TGTGCCAGCAGCCCGTCGGGGGGAGCAGATACGCAGTATTTT CASSPSGGADTQYF
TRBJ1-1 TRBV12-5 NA TGTGCTAGTGGTTTGGTTGGGTGGGCCACTGAAGCTTTCTTT CASGLVGWATEAFF
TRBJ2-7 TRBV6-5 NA TGTGCCAGCAGTTTCCAGCACAGGGTCGAGCAGTACTTC CASSFQHRVEQYF
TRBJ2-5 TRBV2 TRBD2 TGTGCCAGCAGGGGGACTAGCGGGAGCCAGGGGGAGACCCAGTACTTC CASRGTSGSQGETQYF
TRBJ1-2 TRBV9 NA TGTGCCAGCAGCTTTGGACAAGCCATACCTTTGGACTATGGCTACACCTTC CASSFGQAIPLDYGYTF
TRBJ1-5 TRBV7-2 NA TGTGCCAGCAGCCCACAGGGTATTTATCAGCCCCAGCATTTT CASSPQGIYQPQHF
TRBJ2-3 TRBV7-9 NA TGTGCCAGCAGCTTTGGTTCCATAGTAGCAGATACGCAGTATTTT CASSFGSIVADTQYF
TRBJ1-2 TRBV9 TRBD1 TGTGCCAGCAGCGAAGGGGGCGCGGGCTATGGCTACACCTTC CASSEGGAGYGYTF
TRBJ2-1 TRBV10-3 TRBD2 TGTGCCATCACTCAACTAGCGGGGGGTTACAATGAGCAGTTCTTC CAITQLAGGYNEQFF
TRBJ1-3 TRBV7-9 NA TGTGCCAGCAGCTCGGGTCCGATCTCTGGAAACACCATATATTTT CASSSGPISGNTIYF
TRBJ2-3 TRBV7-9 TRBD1 TGTGCCAGCAGCCGAGATGGACAGGGTTTGTATTTT CASSRDGQGLYF
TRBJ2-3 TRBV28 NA TGTGCCAGCAGTTTAAACAGGGCGGGCACAGATACGCAGTATTTT CASSLNRAGTDTQYF